This T cell receptor beta chain was sequenced in a study of cytomegalovirus exposure and HLA in healthy donors. As for this clone: Its antigen is unknown.

PCR involved 60 Vbeta and 13 Jbeta primers. How the authors handled the data: Later reanalysis found around 80 million unique TCR beta chains, some 10 million of them shared. Here immunoSEQ multiplex PCR was the method, and the copy in TCRdb shows in-frame clones only, minus some. V and J calls and clone size come straight from that table; D and trimming were deduced from the DNA. The sample yields 75,000 to 100,000 clones, roughly four fifths seen once. Trimming left V 4 bases short and J 4 bases short, with 19 bases between. The V gene's germline CDR1 is SGHRS and CDR2 YFSETQ. The CDR3 consists of 16 residues. Study-level results: Fewer N-insertions (relative to the approximately 700-donor mean) were reportedly seen in an Asian-associated ancestry cluster in a later analysis. When analyzed later, a missense DCLRE1C variant was found to be linked to TCR beta V- and J-gene trimming.

The sequence was obtained from a man aged 35-49 years in good health and CMV-seronegative. J is TRBJ2-3 and V is TRBV5-1; TRBD1 is a possible D gene (7 bases). Sequenced sample: PBMCs. CDR3 sequence: CASSRWSGGGSDTQYF. The CDR3 DNA reads TGCGCCAGCAGCCGATGGAGCGGAGGGGGCTCAGATACGCAGTATTTT.